These T cell receptor beta chains were read from a single sample in a study of breast tumors, draining lymph nodes, adjacent tissues. Each CDR3 protein gets one entry after TCRdb re-called the multiplex PCR reads with MiXCR. In the table there are 20,000 to 25,000 distinct CDR3 sequences, roughly 50% of which are singletons. The sample consisted of breast tumor tissue. The source is a female donor with breast cancer. Some clones in this sample may be carry-over from other donors' samples. Both conserved end residues are part of each CDR3. The D gene is left open where the match is weak. Rows give clone size only sometimes, using once, few, many, or a class for an expanded clone.

v_call: TRBV10-3
d_call: NA
clone_size: medium-sized
j_call: TRBJ2-1
cdr3_nt: TGTGCCATCAGAGCGGAAGCCATCAATGAGCAGTTCTTC
cdr3_aa: CAIRAEAINEQFF

v_call: TRBV3-1
d_call: TRBD2
clone_size: many
j_call: TRBJ2-1
cdr3_nt: TGTGCCAGCAGCCAGACAACTAGCGGGTACAATGAGCAGTTCTTC
cdr3_aa: CASSQTTSGYNEQFF

v_call: TRBV24-1
d_call: TRBD1
clone_size: NA
j_call: TRBJ1-2
cdr3_nt: TGTGCCACCAGTGAGTGGACAGGGGGCTATGGCTACACCTTC
cdr3_aa: CATSEWTGGYGYTF

v_call: TRBV19
d_call: NA
clone_size: NA
j_call: TRBJ1-5
cdr3_nt: TGTGCCAGTTCGGGTTTTAGCAATCAGCCCCAGCATTTT
cdr3_aa: CASSGFSNQPQHF

v_call: TRBV7-7
d_call: TRBD1
clone_size: once
j_call: TRBJ2-6
cdr3_nt: TGTGCTAGCAGCCGTGACAGGGACTCTGGGGCCAACGTCCTGACTTTC
cdr3_aa: CASSRDRDSGANVLTF

v_call: TRBV6-6
d_call: NA
clone_size: NA
j_call: TRBJ1-1
cdr3_nt: TGTGCCACGGGGAATCCGTGGGGAAAAGCCGACACTGAAGCTTTCTTT
cdr3_aa: CATGNPWGKADTEAFF

v_call: TRBV6-6
d_call: NA
clone_size: NA
j_call: TRBJ2-7
cdr3_nt: TGTGCCAGCACAGGACAGTACTACGAGCAGTACTTC
cdr3_aa: CASTGQYYEQYF

v_call: TRBV10-3
d_call: TRBD1
clone_size: few
j_call: TRBJ2-7
cdr3_nt: TGTGCCATCAGTGAGTCGGGACAGAACGTCTACGAGCAGTACTTC
cdr3_aa: CAISESGQNVYEQYF

v_call: TRBV4-2
d_call: NA
clone_size: many
j_call: TRBJ2-1
cdr3_nt: TGTGCCAGCAGCCTCGGGGGTAAGGATGAGCAGTTCTTC
cdr3_aa: CASSLGGKDEQFF

v_call: TRBV19
d_call: TRBD2
clone_size: NA
j_call: TRBJ2-7
cdr3_nt: TGTGCCAGCCTAGCGGGAGGGCCCCACGAGCAGTACTTC
cdr3_aa: CASLAGGPHEQYF

v_call: TRBV20-1
d_call: NA
clone_size: once
j_call: TRBJ1-2
cdr3_nt: TGCAGTGCCCCAAGGACTTATGGCTACACCTTC
cdr3_aa: CSAPRTYGYTF

v_call: TRBV20-1
d_call: TRBD2
clone_size: NA
j_call: TRBJ2-3
cdr3_nt: TGCAGTGCTAGAACCGGGACTAGCGTGACAGATACGCAGTATTTT
cdr3_aa: CSARTGTSVTDTQYF

v_call: TRBV10-1
d_call: NA
clone_size: medium-sized
j_call: TRBJ2-3
cdr3_nt: TGCGCCAGCAGTGTACTAGGCGCAGATACGCAGTATTTT
cdr3_aa: CASSVLGADTQYF

v_call: TRBV29-1
d_call: TRBD1
clone_size: NA
j_call: TRBJ1-1
cdr3_nt: TGCAGCGTTGAGACCGGGACAGGGGTGGACACTGAAGCTTTCTTT
cdr3_aa: CSVETGTGVDTEAFF

v_call: TRBV7-9
d_call: TRBD2
clone_size: NA
j_call: TRBJ2-1
cdr3_nt: TGTGCCAGCAGCGTGGGCGGGAGGGCCCGGGAGCAGTTCTTC
cdr3_aa: CASSVGGRAREQFF

v_call: TRBV12-3/TRBV12-4
d_call: TRBD2
clone_size: NA
j_call: TRBJ2-2
cdr3_nt: TGTGCCAGCAGTTTATTGAGTATGGGGGAGGGCCGAGGGGAGCTGTTTTTT
cdr3_aa: CASSLLSMGEGRGELFF

v_call: TRBV30
d_call: TRBD2
clone_size: NA
j_call: TRBJ2-3
cdr3_nt: TGTGCCTGGAGTTCATTCGGACTAGCGTGGGACACGGATACGCAGTATTTT
cdr3_aa: CAWSSFGLAWDTDTQYF